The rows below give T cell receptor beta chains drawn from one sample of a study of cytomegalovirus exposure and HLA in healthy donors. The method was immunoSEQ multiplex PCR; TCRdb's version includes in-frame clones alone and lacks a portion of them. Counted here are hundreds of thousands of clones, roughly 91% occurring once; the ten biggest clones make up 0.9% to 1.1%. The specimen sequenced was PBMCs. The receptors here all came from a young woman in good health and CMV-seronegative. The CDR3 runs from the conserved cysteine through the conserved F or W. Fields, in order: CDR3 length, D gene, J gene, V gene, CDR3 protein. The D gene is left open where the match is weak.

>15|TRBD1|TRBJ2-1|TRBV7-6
CASSPDRGRFNEQFF
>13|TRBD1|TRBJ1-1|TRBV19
CASSQRDRVRAFF
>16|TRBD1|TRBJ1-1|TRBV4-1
CASSQGTGGAGTEAFF
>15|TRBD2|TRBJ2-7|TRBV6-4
CASSDGRAGRGEQYF
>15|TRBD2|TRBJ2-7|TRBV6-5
CASSPGGSPSYEQYF
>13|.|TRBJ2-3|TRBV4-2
CASSQDNRDTQYF
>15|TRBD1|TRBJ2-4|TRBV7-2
CASSPSGTAKNIQYF
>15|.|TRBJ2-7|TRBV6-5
CASSTTTGISYEQYF
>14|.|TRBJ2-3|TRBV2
CASSADRTSDTQYF
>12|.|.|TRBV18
CASSPVGYEQYF
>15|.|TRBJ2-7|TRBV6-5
CASREYPTGSYEQYF
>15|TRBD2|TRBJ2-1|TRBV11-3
CASSLGRLAGDEQFF
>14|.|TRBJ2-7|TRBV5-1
CASSLTTPTYEQYF
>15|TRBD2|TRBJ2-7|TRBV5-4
CASSPQLAGDKEQYF
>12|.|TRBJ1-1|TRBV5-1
CASSLGATEAFF
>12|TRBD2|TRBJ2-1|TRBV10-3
CAISREGNEQFF
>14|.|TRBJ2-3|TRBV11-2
CASSLLVSTDTQYF
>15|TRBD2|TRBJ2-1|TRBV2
CASRDSGGAYNEQFF
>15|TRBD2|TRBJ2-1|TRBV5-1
CASSFMAGRGNEQFF
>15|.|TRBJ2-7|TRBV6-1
CASRHRHPSSYEQYF
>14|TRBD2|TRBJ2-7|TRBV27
CASSLGTSGNEQYF
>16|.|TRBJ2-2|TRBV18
CASSPNPRNLAGELFF
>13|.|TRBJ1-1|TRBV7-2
CASSLAGRGSAFF